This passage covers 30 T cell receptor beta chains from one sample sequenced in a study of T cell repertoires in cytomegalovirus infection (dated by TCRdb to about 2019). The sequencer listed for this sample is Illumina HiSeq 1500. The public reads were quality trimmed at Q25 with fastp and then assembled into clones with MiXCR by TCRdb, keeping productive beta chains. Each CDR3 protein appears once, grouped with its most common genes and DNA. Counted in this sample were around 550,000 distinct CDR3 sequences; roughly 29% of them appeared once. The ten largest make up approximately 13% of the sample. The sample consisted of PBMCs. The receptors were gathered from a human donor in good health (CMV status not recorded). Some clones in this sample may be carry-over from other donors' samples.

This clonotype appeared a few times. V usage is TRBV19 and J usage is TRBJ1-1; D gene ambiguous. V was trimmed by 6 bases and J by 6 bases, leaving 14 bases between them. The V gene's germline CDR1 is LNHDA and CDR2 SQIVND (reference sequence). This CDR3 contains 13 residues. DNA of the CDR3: TGTGCCAGTAGCGTGGTTATGGGTGCTGAAGCTTTCTTT. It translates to CASSVVMGAEAFF.

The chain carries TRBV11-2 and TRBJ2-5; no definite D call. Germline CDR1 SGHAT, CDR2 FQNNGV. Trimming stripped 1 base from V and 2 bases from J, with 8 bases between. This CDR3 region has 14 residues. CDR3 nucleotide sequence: TGTGCCAGCAGCTTAGGCAGCAAGCAAGAGACCCAGTACTTC. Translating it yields CASSLGSKQETQYF. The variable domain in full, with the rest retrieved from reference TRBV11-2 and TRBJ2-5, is EAGVAQSPRYKIIEKRQSVAFWCNPISGHATLYWYQQILGQGPKLLIQFQNNGVVDDSQLPKDRFSAERLKGVDSTLKIQPAKLEDSAVYLCASSLGSKQETQYFGPGTRLLVL.

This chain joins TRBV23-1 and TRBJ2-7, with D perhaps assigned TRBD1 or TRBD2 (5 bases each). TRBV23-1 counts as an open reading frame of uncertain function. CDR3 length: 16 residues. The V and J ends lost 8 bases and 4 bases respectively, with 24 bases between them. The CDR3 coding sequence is TGCGCCAGCTTTCGAGGGGATACCGGTTACGAATACGAGCAGTACTTC. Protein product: CASFRGDTGYEYEQYF.

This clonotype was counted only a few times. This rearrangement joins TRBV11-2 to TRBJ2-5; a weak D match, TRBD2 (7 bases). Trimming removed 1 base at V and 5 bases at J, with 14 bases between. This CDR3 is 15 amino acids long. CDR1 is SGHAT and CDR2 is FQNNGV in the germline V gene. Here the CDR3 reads CASSLAWGGLETQYF. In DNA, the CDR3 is TGTGCCAGCAGCTTAGCTTGGGGGGGGCTGGAGACCCAGTACTTC.

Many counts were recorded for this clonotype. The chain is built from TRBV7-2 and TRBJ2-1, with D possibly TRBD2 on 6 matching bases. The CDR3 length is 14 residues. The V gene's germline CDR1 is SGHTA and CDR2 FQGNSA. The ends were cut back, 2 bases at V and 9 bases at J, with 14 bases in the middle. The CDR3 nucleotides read TGTGCCAGCAGCTTAAATCGCGGGGTGGGTGAGCAGTTCTTC. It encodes CASSLNRGVGEQFF.

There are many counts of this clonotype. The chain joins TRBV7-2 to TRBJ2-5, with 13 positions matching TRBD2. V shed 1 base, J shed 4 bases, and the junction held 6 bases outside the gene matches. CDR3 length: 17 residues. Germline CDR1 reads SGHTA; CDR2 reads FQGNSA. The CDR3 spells CASSLGGLAGVRETQYF. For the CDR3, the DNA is TGTGCCAGCAGCTTAGGCGGACTAGCGGGAGTTAGAGAGACCCAGTACTTC.

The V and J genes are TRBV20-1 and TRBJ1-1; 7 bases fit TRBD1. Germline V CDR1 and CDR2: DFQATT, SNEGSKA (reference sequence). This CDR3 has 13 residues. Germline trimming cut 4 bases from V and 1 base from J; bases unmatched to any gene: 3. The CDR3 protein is CSATTGKNTEAFF. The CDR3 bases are TGCAGTGCTACGACAGGGAAGAACACTGAAGCTTTCTTT.

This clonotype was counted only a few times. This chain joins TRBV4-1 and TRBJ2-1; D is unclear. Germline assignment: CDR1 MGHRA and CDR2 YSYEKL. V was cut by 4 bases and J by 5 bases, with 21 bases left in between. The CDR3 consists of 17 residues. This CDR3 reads CASSPSLKLGRDNEQFF. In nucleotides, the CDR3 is TGCGCCAGCAGCCCTTCCTTAAAGTTAGGTCGGGACAATGAGCAGTTCTTC.

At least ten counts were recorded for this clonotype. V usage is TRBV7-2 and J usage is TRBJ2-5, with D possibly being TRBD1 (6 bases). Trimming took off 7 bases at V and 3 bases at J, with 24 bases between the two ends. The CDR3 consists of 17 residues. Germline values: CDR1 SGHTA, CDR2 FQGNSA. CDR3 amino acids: CASIRGQDRWGKETQYF. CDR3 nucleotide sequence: TGTGCCAGCATACGGGGTCAGGACAGATGGGGAAAAGAGACCCAGTACTTC. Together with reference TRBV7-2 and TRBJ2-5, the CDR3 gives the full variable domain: GAGVSQSPSNKVTEKGKDVELRCDPISGHTALYWYRQSLGQGLEFLIYFQGNSAPDKSGLPSDRFSAERTGGSVSTLTIQRTQQEDSAVYLCASIRGQDRWGKETQYFGPGTRLLVL.

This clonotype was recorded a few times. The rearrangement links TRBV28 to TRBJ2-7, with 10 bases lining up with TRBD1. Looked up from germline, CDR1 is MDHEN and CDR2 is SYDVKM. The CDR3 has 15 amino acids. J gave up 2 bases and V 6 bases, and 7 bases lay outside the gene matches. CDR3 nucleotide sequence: TGTGCCAGCAGATCCCCCGGGACAGGGGCCTACGAGCAGTACTTC. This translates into CASRSPGTGAYEQYF.

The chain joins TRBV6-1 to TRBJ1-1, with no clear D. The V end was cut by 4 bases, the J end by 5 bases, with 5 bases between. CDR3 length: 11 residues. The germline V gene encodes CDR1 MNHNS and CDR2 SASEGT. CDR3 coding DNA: TGTGCCAGCAGTGCCAAAACTGAAGCTTTCTTT. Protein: CASSAKTEAFF.

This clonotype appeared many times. The CDR3 region is CASSPLITGEDTQYF. CDR3 coding DNA: TGTGCCAGCAGCCCACTGATCACCGGAGAAGATACGCAGTATTTT. The chain couples TRBV7-8 to TRBJ2-3; D gene ambiguous. CDR1 and CDR2 from the germline V gene are SGHVS and FQNEAQ. The CDR3 extends over 15 amino acids. Trimming pared 5 bases from V and 5 bases from J, leaving 17 bases between.

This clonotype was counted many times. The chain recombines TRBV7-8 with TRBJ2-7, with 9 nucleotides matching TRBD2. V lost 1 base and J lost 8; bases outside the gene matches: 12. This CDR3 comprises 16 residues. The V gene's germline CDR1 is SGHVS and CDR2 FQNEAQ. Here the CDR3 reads CASSLVPRGRAWQQYF. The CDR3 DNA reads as TGTGCCAGCAGCTTAGTTCCCCGCGGGAGGGCTTGGCAGCAGTACTTC. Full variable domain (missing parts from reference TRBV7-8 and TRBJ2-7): GAGVSQSPRYKVAKRGQDVALRCDPISGHVSLFWYQQALGQGPEFLTYFQNEAQLDKSGLPSDRFFAERPEGSVSTLKIQRTQQEDSAVYLCASSLVPRGRAWQQYFGPGTRLTVT.

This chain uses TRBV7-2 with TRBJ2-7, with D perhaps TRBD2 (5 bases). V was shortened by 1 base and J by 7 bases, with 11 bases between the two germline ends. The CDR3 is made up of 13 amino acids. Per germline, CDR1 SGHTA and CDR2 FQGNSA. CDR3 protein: CASSLVVRGEQYV. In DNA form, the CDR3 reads TGTGCCAGCAGCTTAGTGGTTCGGGGTGAGCAGTACGTC.

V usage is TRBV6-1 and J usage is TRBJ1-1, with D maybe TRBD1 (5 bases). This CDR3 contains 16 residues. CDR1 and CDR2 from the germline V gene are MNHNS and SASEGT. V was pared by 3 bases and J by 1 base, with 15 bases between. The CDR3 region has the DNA TGTGCCAGCAGTGATGCGGGGGTTGGCTGGAACACTGAAGCTTTCTTT. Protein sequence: CASSDAGVGWNTEAFF.

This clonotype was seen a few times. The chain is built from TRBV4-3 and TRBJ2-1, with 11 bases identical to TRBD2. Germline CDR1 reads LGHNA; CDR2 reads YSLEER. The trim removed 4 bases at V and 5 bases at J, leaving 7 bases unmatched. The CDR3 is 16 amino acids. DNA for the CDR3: TGCGCCAGCAGCCGACTCGGGACTAGCGGTGACAATGAGCAGTTCTTC. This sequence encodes CASSRLGTSGDNEQFF.

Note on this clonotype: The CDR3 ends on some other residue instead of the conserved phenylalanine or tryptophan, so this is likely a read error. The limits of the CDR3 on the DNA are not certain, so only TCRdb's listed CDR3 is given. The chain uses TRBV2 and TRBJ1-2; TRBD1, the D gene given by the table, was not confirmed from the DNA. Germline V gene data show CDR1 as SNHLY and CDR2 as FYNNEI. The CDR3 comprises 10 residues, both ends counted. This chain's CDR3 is CASSATGRRV.

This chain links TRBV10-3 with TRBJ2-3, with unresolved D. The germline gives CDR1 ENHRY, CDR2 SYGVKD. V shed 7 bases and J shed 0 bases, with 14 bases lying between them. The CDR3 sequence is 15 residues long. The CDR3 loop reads CAINPELDSTDTQYF. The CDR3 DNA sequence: TGTGCCATCAATCCGGAACTGGATAGCACAGATACGCAGTATTTT.

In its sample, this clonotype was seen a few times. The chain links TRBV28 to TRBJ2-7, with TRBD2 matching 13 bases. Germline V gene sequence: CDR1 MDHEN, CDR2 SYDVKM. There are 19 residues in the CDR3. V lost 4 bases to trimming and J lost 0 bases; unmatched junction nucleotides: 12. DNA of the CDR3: TGTGCCAGCAGTTGGCCCTCTCCCGGACTAGCGGGGGACTCCTACGAGCAGTACTTC. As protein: CASSWPSPGLAGDSYEQYF.

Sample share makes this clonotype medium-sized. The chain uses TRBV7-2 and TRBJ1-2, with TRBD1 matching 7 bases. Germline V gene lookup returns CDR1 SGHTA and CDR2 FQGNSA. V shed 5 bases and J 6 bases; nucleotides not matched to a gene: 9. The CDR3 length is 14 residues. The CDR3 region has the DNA TGTGCCAGCAGCCCGAGACAGGGAATCGATGGCTACACCTTC. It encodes CASSPRQGIDGYTF.

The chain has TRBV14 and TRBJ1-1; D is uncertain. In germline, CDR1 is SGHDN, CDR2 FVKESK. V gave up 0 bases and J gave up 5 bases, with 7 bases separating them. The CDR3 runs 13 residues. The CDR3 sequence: CASSQDVGTEAFF. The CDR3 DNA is TGTGCCAGCAGCCAAGATGTGGGGACTGAAGCTTTCTTT.

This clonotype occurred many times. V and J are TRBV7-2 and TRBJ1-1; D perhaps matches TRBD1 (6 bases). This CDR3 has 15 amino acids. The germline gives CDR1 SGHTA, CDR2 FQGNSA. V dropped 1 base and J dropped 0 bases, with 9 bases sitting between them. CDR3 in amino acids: CASSLGGALNTEAFF. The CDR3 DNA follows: TGTGCCAGCAGCTTAGGGGGGGCACTGAACACTGAAGCTTTCTTT.

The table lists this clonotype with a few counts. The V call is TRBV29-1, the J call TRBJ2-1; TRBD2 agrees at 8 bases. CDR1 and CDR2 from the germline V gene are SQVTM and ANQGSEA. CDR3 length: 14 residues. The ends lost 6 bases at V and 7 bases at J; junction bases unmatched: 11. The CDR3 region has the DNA TGCAGCGTCACGACCGGGGCGGGGGGTAATGAGCAGTTCTTC. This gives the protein CSVTTGAGGNEQFF.

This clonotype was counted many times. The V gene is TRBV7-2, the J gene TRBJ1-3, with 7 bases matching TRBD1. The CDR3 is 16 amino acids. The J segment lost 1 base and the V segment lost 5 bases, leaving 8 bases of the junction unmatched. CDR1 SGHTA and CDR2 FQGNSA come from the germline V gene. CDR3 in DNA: TGTGCCAGCAGCGCCGCCTCAGGGGGATCTGGAAACACCATATATTTT. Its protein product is CASSAASGGSGNTIYF.

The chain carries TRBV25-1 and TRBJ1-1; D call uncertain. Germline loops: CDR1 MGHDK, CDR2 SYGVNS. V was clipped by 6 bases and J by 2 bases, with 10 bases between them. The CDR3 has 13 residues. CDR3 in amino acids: CASRDPGNTEAFF. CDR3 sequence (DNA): TGTGCCAGCAGGGATCCGGGCAACACTGAAGCTTTCTTT.

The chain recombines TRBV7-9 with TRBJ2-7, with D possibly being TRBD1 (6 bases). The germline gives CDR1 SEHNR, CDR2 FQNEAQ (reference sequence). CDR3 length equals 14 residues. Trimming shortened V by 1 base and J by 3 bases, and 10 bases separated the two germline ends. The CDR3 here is CASSLVGGYYEQYV. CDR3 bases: TGTGCCAGCAGCTTAGTAGGGGGATACTACGAGCAGTACGTC.

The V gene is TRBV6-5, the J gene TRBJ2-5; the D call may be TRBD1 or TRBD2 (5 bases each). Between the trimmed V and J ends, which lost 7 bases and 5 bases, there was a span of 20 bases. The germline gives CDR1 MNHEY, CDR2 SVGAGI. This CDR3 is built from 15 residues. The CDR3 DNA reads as TGTGCCAGCACCTCGGGGCTAGCACGTTTGGAGACCCAGTACTTC. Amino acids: CASTSGLARLETQYF.

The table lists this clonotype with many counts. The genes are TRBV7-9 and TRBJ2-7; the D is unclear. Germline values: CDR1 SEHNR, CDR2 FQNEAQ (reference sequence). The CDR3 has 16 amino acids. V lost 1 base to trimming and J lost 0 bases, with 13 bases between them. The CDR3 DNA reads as TGTGCCAGCAGCTTAGGGAGCGTAACGAGCTCCTACGAGCAGTACTTC. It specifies CASSLGSVTSSYEQYF.

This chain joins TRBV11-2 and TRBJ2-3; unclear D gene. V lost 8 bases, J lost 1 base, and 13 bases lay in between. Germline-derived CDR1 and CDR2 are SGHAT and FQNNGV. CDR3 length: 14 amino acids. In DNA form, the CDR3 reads TGTGCCAGCTTGAGGTCCACGCGCACAGATACGCAGTATTTT. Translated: CASLRSTRTDTQYF.

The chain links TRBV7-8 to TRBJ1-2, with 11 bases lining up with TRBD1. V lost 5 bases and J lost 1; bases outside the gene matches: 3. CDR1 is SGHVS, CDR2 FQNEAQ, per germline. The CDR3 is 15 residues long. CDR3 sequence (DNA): TGTGCCAGCAGCCCCGGGACAGGGGGTAACTATGGCTACACCTTC. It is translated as CASSPGTGGNYGYTF.